The 24 T cell receptor beta chains reported below all come from one sample, sequenced in a study of early T cells in non-severe SARS-CoV-2 infection. One entry per CDR3 protein, called by TCRdb with MiXCR from the 5' RACE reads. The sample includes 87,000 or so distinct CDR3 sequences, approximately 14% of them seen just once. The sample was whole blood. These receptors originate from an adult who was a healthcare worker with PCR-confirmed SARS-CoV-2 infection or an uninfected control (not recorded which).

This clonotype has a handful of counts. This chain joins TRBV6-5 and TRBJ2-7; 9 bases match TRBD1. This CDR3 region has 12 residues. The V segment lost 6 bases and the J segment 7 bases; nucleotides outside the gene matches: 4. The V gene's germline CDR1 is MNHEY and CDR2 SVGAGI. CDR3 sequence (DNA): TGTGCCAGCAGGGGGACAGGGAATGAGCAGTACTTC. Its translation is CASRGTGNEQYF.

This clonotype has at least ten counts. This sequence joins TRBV12-3 or TRBV12-4 and TRBJ2-4; 7 positions agree with TRBD1. The CDR3 extends over 15 amino acids. Germline trimming cut 6 bases from V and 3 bases from J; bases unmatched to any gene: 8. The CDR3 region has the DNA TGTGCCAGCAGCCCCCAGGGGGTGGACAAAAACATTCAGTACTTC. This translates into CASSPQGVDKNIQYF.

The chain joins TRBV19 to TRBJ2-5, with 9 bases identical to TRBD2. Germline CDR1 is LNHDA and CDR2 is SQIVND (reference sequence). V lost 6 bases to trimming and J lost 5 bases; unmatched junction nucleotides: 13. This CDR3 has 16 amino acids. The CDR3 region is CASSRTSGGRKETQYF. CDR3 nucleotide sequence: TGTGCCAGTAGCCGGACCAGCGGGGGGAGGAAGGAGACCCAGTACTTC.

The CDR3 coding sequence is TGTGCCAGCAGTTTTGGGTTCACCGGGGAGCTGTTTTTT. Translated: CASSFGFTGELFF. The chain employs TRBV12-3 or TRBV12-4 and TRBJ2-2; D is ambiguous. V shed 3 bases and J shed 4 bases, with 6 bases lying between them. The length of the CDR3 is 13 residues.

The CDR3 bases are TGCGCCAGCAGCTTGGCCAACCCGATGAACACTGAAGCTTTCTTT. Amino acid sequence: CASSLANPMNTEAFF. The chain combines TRBV5-1 with TRBJ1-1; D unresolved. V was shortened by 0 bases and J by 0 bases, with 9 bases between the two germline ends. The germline V gene encodes CDR1 SGHRS and CDR2 YFSETQ. The CDR3 is made up of 15 amino acids.

This chain joins TRBV7-6 and TRBJ1-3; D possibly corresponds to TRBD1 (5 bases). CDR1 is SGHVS, CDR2 FNYEAQ, per germline. V lost 5 bases to trimming and J lost 0 bases, with 11 bases between them. This CDR3 contains 15 residues. CDR3 nucleotides: TGTGCCAGCAGCCCGACGGGGGGCTCTGGAAACACCATATATTTT. Translation gives CASSPTGGSGNTIYF.

This chain joins TRBV6-2 or TRBV6-3 and TRBJ1-1; 8 positions match TRBD1. Trimming at V came to 6 bases and at J to 5 bases, leaving 8 bases not matched to a gene. Germline CDR1 MNHEY, CDR2 SVGEGT. The CDR3 length is 14 residues. This CDR3 reads CASSVTGVRTEAFF. The CDR3 DNA sequence: TGTGCCAGCAGCGTGACAGGGGTGAGGACTGAAGCTTTCTTT.

This clonotype was detected a few times. The rearrangement links TRBV7-2 to TRBJ1-1; perhaps TRBD1 as D (5 bases). Germline CDR1 reads SGHTA; CDR2 reads FQGNSA. This CDR3 has 13 amino acids. V lost 3 bases and J lost 1, with 6 bases in between. The CDR3 sequence: CASSFTGNTEAFF. The CDR3 nucleotides are TGTGCCAGCAGCTTTACAGGGAACACTGAAGCTTTCTTT.

Ten or more counts support this clonotype. The CDR3 nucleotides read TGTGCCAGCAGCAAAGGTCCGGAGGTGAACACTGAAGCTTTCTTT. Its protein product is CASSKGPEVNTEAFF. The chain uses TRBV21-1 and TRBJ1-1. TRBV21-1 is recorded as a pseudogene. The CDR3 spans 15 residues.

This clonotype was seen a few times. The rearrangement joins TRBV28 to TRBJ2-7; D possibly corresponds to TRBD1 (5 bases). Germline CDR1 MDHEN, CDR2 SYDVKM. V lost 10 bases, J lost 2 bases, and 9 bases lay in between. The CDR3 extends over 11 amino acids. CDR3 nucleotides: TGTGCCACCTCACAGGCCTACGAGCAGTACTTC. Translation: CATSQAYEQYF.

This clonotype was recorded many times. The chain joins TRBV28 to TRBJ1-1, with D perhaps TRBD1 (5 bases). Germline loops: CDR1 MDHEN, CDR2 SYDVKM. The germline V and J ends were trimmed by 5 bases and 3 bases, with 13 bases remaining between them. CDR3 length: 14 residues. CDR3 DNA: TGTGCCAGCAGTACACCCACGGGGGACACTGAAGCTTTCTTT. Translation: CASSTPTGDTEAFF.

The CDR3 nucleotides are TGTGCCAGCAGTGTCACAGGGGGCAGGGAGACCCAGTACTTC. It translates to CASSVTGGRETQYF. The rearrangement links TRBV25-1 to TRBJ2-5, with 9 bases matching TRBD1. The V segment lost 4 bases and the J segment 5 bases; nucleotides outside the gene matches: 5. The length of the CDR3 is 14 residues. From germline, CDR1 is MGHDK and CDR2 SYGVNS.

In its sample, this clonotype was seen many times. The CDR3, as DNA: TGTGCCAGCACCCCGGGTAGCGGGGGCCAACGGGAGCAGTTCTTC. Its translation: CASTPGSGGQREQFF. V and J are TRBV7-6 and TRBJ2-1; 9 nucleotides match TRBD2. The CDR3 totals 15 residues. V trimming: 7 bases; J trimming: 10 bases; junction bases outside the gene matches: 14. CDR1 SGHVS and CDR2 FNYEAQ come from the germline V gene.

V gene TRBV12-3 or TRBV12-4 combines with J gene TRBJ1-6, with no clear D. V dropped 6 bases and J dropped 7 bases, with 7 bases sitting between them. This CDR3 has 12 amino acids. The CDR3 is CASRQTNSPLHF. The CDR3 DNA follows: TGTGCCAGCAGGCAAACCAATTCACCCCTCCACTTT.

The chain combines TRBV6-2 or TRBV6-3 with TRBJ2-2, with D tentatively TRBD2 (5 bases). The germline V gene has CDR1 MNHEY and CDR2 SVGEGT. The V end was cut by 7 bases, the J end by 4 bases, with 19 bases between. The CDR3 contains 16 residues. The CDR3 DNA sequence: TGTGCCAGCACTAAGATGCCGGGTCGGGGCACCGGGGAGCTGTTTTTT. It encodes CASTKMPGRGTGELFF.

This clonotype was counted only a few times. The rearrangement links TRBV29-1 to TRBJ2-7; TRBD1 might be the D (6 bases). The V end lost 5 bases, the J end lost 3 bases, and 17 bases lay between the germline ends. Per the germline V gene, CDR1 is SQVTM and CDR2 is ANQGSEA. This CDR3 region has 14 residues. CDR3 sequence reads: CSVFTGIGYYEQYF. The CDR3 bases are TGCAGCGTTTTCACAGGGATTGGGTACTACGAGCAGTACTTC.

The V gene is TRBV4-1, the J gene TRBJ2-7, with D uncertain. Trimming took 0 bases from V and 3 from J, leaving 12 bases between them. Germline V gives CDR1 MGHRA, CDR2 YSYEKL. The CDR3 has 15 residues. The CDR3 sequence is CASSQDPGAGYEQYF. The CDR3 DNA follows: TGCGCCAGCAGCCAAGATCCGGGCGCCGGCTACGAGCAGTACTTC.

This clonotype was observed at least ten times. The V gene is TRBV5-1, the J gene TRBJ2-1; no definite D call. The CDR3 runs to 12 residues. V lost 0 bases, J lost 6 bases, and 4 bases lay in between. Germline V lookup: CDR1 SGHRS, CDR2 YFSETQ. The CDR3 DNA follows: TGCGCCAGCAGCTTGGGGGGCAATGAGCAGTTCTTC. Translating gives CASSLGGNEQFF.

The chain employs TRBV9 and TRBJ2-5; 7 bases are shared with TRBD2. This CDR3 is built from 14 residues. The trim removed 2 bases at V and 3 bases at J, leaving 4 bases unmatched. Germline V lookup: CDR1 SGDLS, CDR2 YYNGEE. The CDR3 DNA follows: TGTGCCAGCAGCGTTGGGGGAGGGGAAGAGACCCAGTACTTC. Translating gives CASSVGGGEETQYF.

Concerning this clonotype itself: This likely comes from a read error, as the CDR3 has no conserved phenylalanine or tryptophan at its end. The V and J genes are TRBV24-1 and TRBJ2-3, with 7 positions matching TRBD2. Germline loops: CDR1 KGHDR, CDR2 SFDVKD. With 1 base clipped from V and 0 bases from J, the junction kept 9 bases outside the gene matches. The CDR3 has 18 residues. CDR3 residues: CATSDLTSSGTSTDTQYL. In nucleotides, the CDR3 is TGTGCCACCAGTGATTTAACGTCTAGCGGAACTAGCACAGATACGCAGTATCTT.

CDR3 in amino acids: CASSYTGSSYNSPLHF. The CDR3 bases are TGTGCCAGCAGTTACACAGGGAGCTCCTATAATTCACCCCTCCACTTT. The chain uses TRBV12-3 or TRBV12-4 and TRBJ1-6, with D maybe TRBD1 (6 bases). This CDR3 region has 16 residues. Trimming pared 4 bases from V and 0 bases from J, leaving 10 bases between.

This clonotype was picked up a small number of times. The rearrangement uses TRBV25-1 and TRBJ2-1; D tentatively fits TRBD1 or TRBD2 (6 bases each). This CDR3 spans 14 amino acids. Germline lookup yields CDR1 MGHDK and CDR2 SYGVNS. V was shortened by 8 bases and J by 6 bases, with 17 bases between the two germline ends. The CDR3 loop reads CASGLRGAGNEQFF. The CDR3 DNA sequence: TGTGCCAGCGGCCTAAGGGGGGCAGGCAATGAGCAGTTCTTC.

This rearrangement joins TRBV27 to TRBJ2-7; TRBD1 matches 7 bases. This CDR3 region has 15 residues. Unmatched junction bases numbered 12, after V lost 6 bases and J lost 4 bases. Germline V lookup: CDR1 MNHEY, CDR2 SMNVEV (reference sequence). The CDR3 loop reads CASSINRQGIYEQYF. CDR3 coding DNA: TGTGCCAGCAGCATCAACCGACAGGGAATTTACGAGCAGTACTTC.

The CDR3 is CASRTTGEPPLHF. As DNA, the CDR3 is TGTGCCAGCCGGACGACAGGGGAGCCACCCCTCCACTTT. The J gene is TRBJ1-6, the V gene TRBV19; 8 bases are a match to TRBD1. CDR3 length equals 13 residues. Germline assignment: CDR1 LNHDA and CDR2 SQIVND (reference sequence). V dropped 9 bases and J dropped 11; count of bases not matched to a gene: 9.